The 18 T cell receptor beta chains reported below all come from one sample, sequenced in a study of spatial heterogeneity in lung cancer. Findings of the study overall: It was found that expanded intratumoral alpha and beta TCR counts tracked tumor mutation counts.

Time point described: sample taken at primary tumor resection. Antigens of these TCRs are unknown. One entry per CDR3 protein, called by TCRdb with MiXCR from the 5' RACE reads. The table lists some 2,400 distinct CDR3 sequences, 8% of them singletons. The source material was lung tumor tissue, sampled at surgery. Every receptor here comes from a male donor with early-stage non-small cell lung cancer.

This clonotype has only a few counts. Here the CDR3 reads CASVLSQNTEAFF. The CDR3 DNA is TGTGCCAGCGTACTCTCCCAGAACACTGAAGCTTTCTTT. The chain recombines TRBV6-1 with TRBJ1-1; D remains unclear. The ends were cut back, 8 bases at V and 1 base at J, with 11 bases in the middle. CDR1 and CDR2 (germline): MNHNS, SASEGT. The CDR3 runs 13 residues.

This clonotype came up once. The chain couples TRBV6-2 or TRBV6-3 to TRBJ2-1; D gene uncertain. The V end lost 2 bases, the J end lost 0 bases, and 5 bases lay between the germline ends. The CDR3 totals 14 residues. In germline, CDR1 is MNHEY, CDR2 SVGEGT. CDR3 bases: TGTGCCAGCAGTTACCCGAGCTCCTACAATGAGCAGTTCTTC. Protein: CASSYPSSYNEQFF.

A word on this clonotype: This clone may be a read error of a much larger clone one base away. V is TRBV29-1 and J is TRBJ1-1; unclear D gene. This CDR3 is 13 amino acids long. CDR1 is SQVTM and CDR2 is ANQGSEA in the germline V gene. V was clipped by 7 bases and J by 4 bases, with 16 bases between them. The CDR3 region is CSAVQDSTTEAFF. CDR3 sequence (DNA): TGCAGCGCCGTTCAGGACTCGACCACTGAAGCTTTCTTT.

Within the sample, this clonotype is medium-sized. V gene TRBV18 combines with J gene TRBJ2-7; D perhaps matches TRBD2 (6 bases). Trimming removed 5 bases from V and 2 bases from J, with 19 bases in between. The germline V gene has CDR1 KGHSH and CDR2 LQKENI. The CDR3 has 16 residues. CDR3 region: CASSRAGNWRAYEQYF. The CDR3 nucleotides are TGTGCCAGCTCAAGGGCAGGGAACTGGAGGGCCTACGAGCAGTACTTC.

This clonotype is medium-sized in the sample. V is TRBV24-1 and J is TRBJ2-1; 7 positions match TRBD2. V lost 5 bases and J lost 3; bases outside the gene matches: 6. This CDR3 is built from 15 residues. Germline V gene data show CDR1 as KGHDR and CDR2 as SFDVKD. The CDR3 nucleotides read TGTGCCACCAGTGCTGCGACTAGCCGCTACAATGAGCAGTTCTTC. Its protein product is CATSAATSRYNEQFF.

Many counts were recorded for this clonotype. The gene calls are TRBV30 and TRBJ1-2; unclear D gene. V was pared by 0 bases and J by 6 bases, with 14 bases between. CDR1 is GTSNPN, CDR2 SVGIG, per germline (reference sequence). The length of the CDR3 is 14 residues. The DNA of the CDR3 is TGTGCCTGGAGTGTAAACCCTTTTGAGGATGGCTACACCTTC. Protein sequence: CAWSVNPFEDGYTF.

This clonotype was detected many times. The rearrangement uses TRBV7-6 and TRBJ1-2; 8 bases are shared with TRBD1. Unmatched junction bases numbered 4, after V lost 1 base and J lost 6 bases. The germline gives CDR1 SGHVS, CDR2 FNYEAQ. The CDR3 loop spans 14 amino acids. CDR3: CASSLGTGGDGYTF. The DNA for the CDR3 is TGTGCCAGCAGCTTAGGAACAGGGGGGGATGGCTACACCTTC.

V is TRBV7-3 and J is TRBJ2-1, with no clear D. This CDR3 has 16 residues. CDR1 and CDR2 from the germline V gene are SGHTA and FQGTGA. V lost 5 bases and J lost 0, with 14 bases in between. The CDR3 reads CASSPPAASSYNEQFF. Here the CDR3 DNA reads TGTGCCAGCAGCCCCCCGGCTGCGAGCTCCTACAATGAGCAGTTCTTC.

This clonotype came up many times. The chain recombines TRBV9 with TRBJ1-2; 7 nucleotides align to TRBD1. The CDR3 length is 13 residues. Germline CDR1 SGDLS, CDR2 YYNGEE. J lost 7 bases, V lost 6 bases, and 9 bases had no gene match. CDR3 amino acids: CASTGGGGGGYTF. CDR3 DNA sequence: TGTGCCAGCACCGGAGGAGGGGGCGGTGGCTACACCTTC. Drawing the rest from reference TRBV9 and TRBJ1-2, the complete variable domain is DSGVTQTPKHLITATGQRVTLRCSPRSGDLSVYWYQQSLDQGLQFLIQYYNGEERAKGNILERFSAQQFPDLHSELNLSSLELGDSALYFCASTGGGGGGYTFGSGTRLTVV.

Concerning this clonotype: A read error may be the cause here, since a much bigger clone is one base away. The V and J genes are TRBV27 and TRBJ1-1, with no clear D. Trimming stripped 5 bases from V and 2 bases from J, with 18 bases between. CDR1 and CDR2 from the germline V gene are MNHEY and SMNVEV (reference sequence). There are 16 residues in the CDR3. CDR3 region: CASSPQALSLNTEAFF. The CDR3 coding sequence is TGTGCCAGCAGTCCGCAGGCTTTATCGTTAAACACTGAAGCTTTCTTT.

This clonotype ranks as medium-sized. This chain links TRBV20-1 with TRBJ1-6, with D possibly TRBD1 on 6 matching bases. V dropped 1 base and J dropped 10 bases, with 26 bases sitting between them. CDR3 size: 18 residues. CDR1 is DFQATT, CDR2 SNEGSKA, per germline (reference sequence). CDR3 nucleotide sequence: TGCAGTGCTAGAGGGGCCGGAGGAACAGGGTTAGCGAGGTCACCCCTCCACTTT. This codes for CSARGAGGTGLARSPLHF.

By share, this clonotype ranks as medium-sized. The chain recombines TRBV3-1 with TRBJ2-7; maybe TRBD2 (6 bases). This CDR3 contains 13 residues. V gave up 4 bases and J gave up 4 bases, with 11 bases separating them. Per germline, CDR1 LGHDT and CDR2 YNNKEL (reference sequence). CDR3 DNA: TGTGCCAGCAGCCGGGCGGGATTGTACGAGCAGTACTTC. Translation gives CASSRAGLYEQYF.

Judged by abundance, this clonotype is medium-sized (0.01 to 0.1%). This chain joins TRBV18 and TRBJ2-1, with D unclear. CDR1 is KGHSH, CDR2 LQKENI, per germline. The CDR3 is made up of 13 amino acids. The ends were cut back, 0 bases at V and 8 bases at J, with 8 bases in the middle. The CDR3 sequence is CASSPPPPDEQFF. The CDR3 nucleotides read TGTGCCAGCTCACCACCGCCCCCCGATGAGCAGTTCTTC. The full variable domain, with the rest looked up from reference TRBV18 and TRBJ2-1, is NAGVMQNPRHLVRRRGQEARLRCSPMKGHSHVYWYRQLPEEGLKFMVYLQKENIIDESGMPKERFSAEFPKEGPSILRIQQVVRGDSAAYFCASSPPPPDEQFFGPGTRLTVL.

There are a few counts of this clonotype. V gene TRBV15 combines with J gene TRBJ2-1; 8 positions match TRBD2. This CDR3 comprises 12 residues. Germline CDR1 LNHNV, CDR2 YYDKDF (reference sequence). Unmatched junction bases numbered 4, after V lost 8 bases and J lost 7 bases. The CDR3 sequence: CATGGGLNEQFF. CDR3 coding DNA: TGTGCCACCGGCGGGGGGTTAAATGAGCAGTTCTTC.

This clonotype was observed a handful of times. This chain joins TRBV29-1 and TRBJ2-3; D is possibly TRBD2 (5 bases). Germline CDR1 reads SQVTM; CDR2 reads ANQGSEA. Between the trimmed V and J ends, which lost 1 base and 4 bases, there was a span of 9 bases. This CDR3 region has 13 residues. CDR3 loop: CSVEGVGADTQYF. The CDR3 bases are TGCAGCGTTGAAGGGGTGGGAGCAGATACGCAGTATTTT.

In its sample, this clonotype ranks as medium-sized (0.01 to 0.1%). V gene TRBV5-1 combines with J gene TRBJ1-5; D call uncertain. The CDR3 has 15 amino acids. CDR1 SGHRS and CDR2 YFSETQ come from the germline V gene. Trimming took 5 bases from V and 5 from J, leaving 17 bases between them. CDR3 sequence (DNA): TGCGCCAGCAGTCCTGGGCCCGGCGGGGATCAGCCCCAGCATTTT. Its protein product is CASSPGPGGDQPQHF.

The rearrangement joins TRBV2 to TRBJ2-3; possible D gene TRBD2, 5 bases. Trimming stripped 7 bases from V and 3 bases from J, with 8 bases between. Germline loops: CDR1 SNHLY, CDR2 FYNNEI. The length of the CDR3 is 12 residues. The CDR3 sequence: CASTRGTDTQYF. The CDR3 DNA is TGTGCCAGCACGAGAGGGACAGATACGCAGTATTTT.

This clonotype was detected a few times. The chain links TRBV7-9 to TRBJ1-1; 7 bases map to TRBD1. The CDR3 length is 15 residues. Trimming cost V 5 bases and J 7 bases; bases outside gene matches: 13. Per the germline V gene, CDR1 is SEHNR and CDR2 is FQNEAQ (reference sequence). CDR3 nucleotides: TGTGCCAGCAGCCCAATCGGACAGGCTCGCCTTGAAGCTTTCTTT. It encodes CASSPIGQARLEAFF.